Listed here are 14 T cell receptor beta chains from one sample, sequenced in a study of blood T cell repertoires in COVID-19. Produced via immunoSEQ multiplex PCR; TCRdb's table is partial and in-frame only. This table holds fewer than 400,000 clones, 85% to 90% found once. The source material was PBMCs or T cells enriched from blood (not recorded which). These receptors came from a woman aged 30 to 39 who had recovered from COVID-19.

The chain carries TRBV24-1 and TRBJ2-1; D might be TRBD2 (6 bases). Germline lookup yields CDR1 KGHDR and CDR2 SFDVKD. The V end was cut by 9 bases, the J end by 2 bases, with 13 bases between. The CDR3 totals 14 residues. The DNA for the CDR3 is TGTGCCACCGGCGGCGGGATTACCTACAATGAGCAGTTCTTC. Translating it yields CATGGGITYNEQFF.

This clone was recorded only once. This chain joins TRBV5-4 and TRBJ1-1; 8 bases are a match to TRBD1. Losses at the gene ends were 4 bases for V and 0 bases for J; bases not matched to a gene: 5. The germline V gene encodes CDR1 SGHNT and CDR2 YYREEE (reference sequence). There are 15 residues in the CDR3. The CDR3 sequence is CASSIGTGLNTEAFF. The CDR3 nucleotides are TGTGCCAGCAGCATTGGGACAGGCTTGAACACTGAAGCTTTCTTT.

A note on this clone: Other nucleotide sequences from this sample produce the same CDR3. The chain employs TRBV25-1 and TRBJ1-1, with 9 bases fitting TRBD1. Germline CDR1 and CDR2: MGHDK and SYGVNS. The CDR3 covers 14 residues. J gave up 0 bases and V 6 bases, and 2 bases lay outside the gene matches. The CDR3 sequence: CASRGQGLNTEAFF. The CDR3 nucleotides read TGTGCCAGCAGAGGACAGGGGCTGAACACTGAAGCTTTCTTT. Combining the CDR3 with reference TRBV25-1 and TRBJ1-1 gives the whole variable domain EADIYQTPRYLVIGTGKKITLECSQTMGHDKMYWYQQDPGMELHLIHYSYGVNSTEKGDLSSESTVSRIRTEHFPLTLESARPSHTSQYLCASRGQGLNTEAFFGQGTRLTVV.

This chain joins TRBV6-5 and TRBJ2-2; D is ambiguous. The CDR3 length is 12 residues. Germline V gives CDR1 MNHEY, CDR2 SVGAGI. Trimming shortened V by 2 bases and J by 7 bases, and 5 bases separated the two germline ends. This chain's CDR3 is CASSYLGGELFF. The CDR3 DNA reads as TGTGCCAGCAGTTACCTAGGCGGGGAGCTGTTTTTT.

V and J are TRBV5-1 and TRBJ1-2, with a possible D match to TRBD1 (6 bases). Trimming stripped 0 bases from V and 4 bases from J, with 7 bases between. Germline CDR1 is SGHRS and CDR2 is YFSETQ. The CDR3 totals 13 residues. DNA of the CDR3: TGCGCCAGCAGCTTGGACAGGGCCTATGGCTACACCTTC. This encodes CASSLDRAYGYTF.

This chain uses TRBV7-6 with TRBJ2-7, with 10 bases aligning to TRBD2. CDR1 SGHVS and CDR2 FNYEAQ come from the germline V gene. This CDR3 region has 15 residues. With 5 bases clipped from V and 7 bases from J, the junction kept 11 bases outside the gene matches. DNA of the CDR3: TGTGCCAGCAGCCCCTCCAATAGCGGGAGGTGGGAGCAGTACTTC. This gives the protein CASSPSNSGRWEQYF.

This chain uses TRBV28 with TRBJ1-1; D is possibly TRBD1 (5 bases). Per germline, CDR1 MDHEN and CDR2 SYDVKM. V dropped 3 bases and J dropped 1 base, with 12 bases sitting between them. The CDR3 covers 15 residues. CDR3 sequence reads: CASSFSRRGNTEAFF. The CDR3 coding sequence is TGTGCCAGCAGTTTTAGTAGGAGGGGGAACACTGAAGCTTTCTTT.

This chain connects TRBV7-9 to TRBJ1-2; D call uncertain. The germline gives CDR1 SEHNR, CDR2 FQNEAQ (reference sequence). The ends were cut back, 5 bases at V and 1 base at J, with 17 bases in the middle. The CDR3 runs 16 residues. In DNA, the CDR3 is TGTGCCAGCAGCCCCTTCAGCCAGGTTATTAACTATGGCTACACCTTC. Its translation is CASSPFSQVINYGYTF.

The chain recombines TRBV7-9 with TRBJ2-7, with 7 bases that match TRBD1. Germline CDR1 SEHNR, CDR2 FQNEAQ (reference sequence). The CDR3 consists of 16 residues. After removal of 4 bases from V and 1 base from J, the junction contained 10 bases not matched to a gene. In nucleotides, the CDR3 is TGTGCCAGCAGCTATGACAGGGTTGGGTTGTCCTACGAGCAGTACTTC. It specifies CASSYDRVGLSYEQYF.

This clone was recorded many times. The chain couples TRBV11-2 to TRBJ2-3, with D tentatively TRBD1 (6 bases). Trimming removed 3 bases from V and 6 bases from J, with 16 bases in between. The CDR3 is 15 residues long. Germline CDR1 reads SGHAT; CDR2 reads FQNNGV. The CDR3 reads CASSFQVDRGDTQYF. The CDR3 region has the DNA TGTGCCAGCAGCTTTCAAGTGGACAGAGGCGATACGCAGTATTTT.

V and J are TRBV18 and TRBJ2-1; maybe TRBD1 (6 bases). Trimming removed 3 bases from V and 5 bases from J, with 20 bases in between. Germline-derived CDR1 and CDR2 are KGHSH and LQKENI. The CDR3 is 17 residues long. The CDR3 reads CASSPAGVRSEHNEQFF. CDR3 in DNA: TGTGCCAGCTCACCTGCAGGGGTCCGGTCGGAACACAATGAGCAGTTCTTC.

This sequence joins TRBV30 and TRBJ2-1; a weak D match, TRBD1 (6 bases). The CDR3 spans 16 residues. V lost 0 bases to trimming and J lost 10 bases, with 22 bases between them. Per the germline V gene, CDR1 is GTSNPN and CDR2 is SVGIG (reference sequence). CDR3 in DNA: TGTGCCTGGAGTGTACCAGGGGCGTTGAGGGGTAAGGAGCAGTTCTTC. This encodes CAWSVPGALRGKEQFF.

The chain couples TRBV10-3 to TRBJ2-5, with TRBD2 identical over 9 bases. With 5 bases clipped from V and 0 bases from J, the junction kept 4 bases outside the gene matches. The CDR3 spans 15 residues. Per germline, CDR1 ENHRY and CDR2 SYGVKD. CDR3 sequence (DNA): TGTGCCATCAGTCACCAGCGGGGGGACCAAGAGACCCAGTACTTC. It codes for CAISHQRGDQETQYF.

This clone was observed a single time. The chain links TRBV2 to TRBJ1-2; tentatively, D is TRBD1 (6 bases). Looked up from germline, CDR1 is SNHLY and CDR2 is FYNNEI. V lost 6 bases, J lost 8 bases, and 13 bases lay in between. This CDR3 has 12 amino acids. The CDR3 sequence is CASSEQGLGYTF. CDR3 nucleotides: TGTGCCAGCAGCGAACAGGGTTTGGGCTACACCTTC.